This T cell receptor (beta chain) is drawn from a study of blood T cell repertoires in COVID-19 (dated by TCRdb to the early 2020s). Some background on the complete study: Samples from collaborators originated in the United States, Italy and Spain and spanned both the acute and convalescent phases of COVID-19. HLA class I and class II types, where available, came from metadata supplied by the sample provider rather than from assay-based typing. Deeply sampled blood TCRbeta repertoires from subjects exposed to, actively infected with, or recovered from COVID-19 were included in the dataset. A freely available public database, intended as a resource for researchers studying the immune response to SARS-CoV-2, is where the repertoires were released. Samples came from the ongoing ImmuneRACE study (first 160 participants) plus 1,254 subjects from 6 global collaborators. The prospective study material was composed of cDNA or gDNA derived from T cells, B-cell-depleted T cells, or PBMCs. A de-identified subject ID, COVID-19 status, age in years and sex were almost always included in the sample metadata. What the study reported, not specific to this receptor: The quantity of clinical and demographic metadata differed by source and by participant and was supplied without curation.

Ends trimmed: V by 4 bases, J by 0 bases; bases unmatched to a gene: 3. The CDR3 numbers 14 residues from cysteine through phenylalanine. CDR3 DNA is the only sequence kept; it has 42 bases, read in frame from the first base. The germline V gene (reference sequence) gives CDR1 as SEHNR and CDR2 as FQNEAQ. The immunoSEQ Assay, a bias-controlled multiplex PCR, was used to amplify TCRbeta CDR3 regions from genomic DNA. In the original analysis: The number of nucleated cells in each sample was estimated from the amplification of reference gene primers within the assay. Sequence reads were collapsed and filtered to measure the absolute abundance of every unique TCRbeta CDR3 rearrangement. For each sample, productive Simpson clonality was calculated as the square root of Simpson's diversity index across productive rearrangements. The source is immuneACCESS, and TCRdb retained only in-frame sequences with V and J called. Part of the clones is not carried over; for the studies checked, unresolved V genes explain less than half of this, and the remainder is unexplained. That table supplies the V and J calls and clone size; D and trimming were determined from the DNA. The sample table holds some 73,000 clones, of which roughly 84% were seen once. The top ten clonotypes cover approximately 29% of the sample.

Concerning this clone: Its antigen is not yet known. Within one base of it there is no much larger clone, and no base qualities were kept.

Each collaborating institution followed its own protocols to collect whole blood in K2EDTA tubes. For TCRbeta analysis, collaborators shipped samples in one of three forms: frozen whole blood, isolated PBMCs, or DNA extracted from either of those sample types. The sequence joins TRBV7-9 to TRBJ2-7; TRBD1 agrees with 7 junctional bases. The sequencing input was peripheral blood. The sequence came from a human donor in a cohort sampled during active COVID-19. The encoded CDR3 is CASSYRDSSYEQYF. The DNA is as follows: TGTGCCAGCAGCTATCGGGACAGCTCCTACGAGCAGTACTTC.